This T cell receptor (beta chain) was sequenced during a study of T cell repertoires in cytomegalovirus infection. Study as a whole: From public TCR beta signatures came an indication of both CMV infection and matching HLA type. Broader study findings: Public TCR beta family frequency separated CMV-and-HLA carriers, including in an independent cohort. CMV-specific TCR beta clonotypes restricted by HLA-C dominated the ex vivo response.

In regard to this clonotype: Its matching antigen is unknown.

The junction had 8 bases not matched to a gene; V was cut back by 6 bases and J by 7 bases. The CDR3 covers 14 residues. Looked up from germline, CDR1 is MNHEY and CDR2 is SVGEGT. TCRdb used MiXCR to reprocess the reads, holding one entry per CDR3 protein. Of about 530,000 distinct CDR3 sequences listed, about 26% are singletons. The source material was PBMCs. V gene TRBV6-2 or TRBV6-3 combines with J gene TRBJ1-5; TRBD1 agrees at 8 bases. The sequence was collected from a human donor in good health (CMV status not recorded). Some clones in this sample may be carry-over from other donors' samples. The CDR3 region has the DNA TGTGCCAGCAGCCGCGGACAGGGCTGGCAGCCCCAGCATTTT. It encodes CASSRGQGWQPQHF.